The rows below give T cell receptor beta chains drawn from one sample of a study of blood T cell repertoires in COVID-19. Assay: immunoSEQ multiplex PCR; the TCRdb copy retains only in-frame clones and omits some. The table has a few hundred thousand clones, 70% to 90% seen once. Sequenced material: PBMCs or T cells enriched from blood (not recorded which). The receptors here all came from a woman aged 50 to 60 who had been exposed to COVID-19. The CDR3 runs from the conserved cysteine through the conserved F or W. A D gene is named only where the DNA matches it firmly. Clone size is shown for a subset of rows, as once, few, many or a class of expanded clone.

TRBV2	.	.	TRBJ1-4	CASRGGTATNEKLFF	TGTGCCAGCAGGGGGGGAACAGCAACTAATGAAAAACTGTTTTTT
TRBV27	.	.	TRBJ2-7	CASSSGESEQYF	TGTGCCAGCAGTTCTGGGGAGAGCGAGCAGTACTTC
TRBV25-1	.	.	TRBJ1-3	CASSESGLISGNTIYF	TGTGCCAGCAGTGAATCGGGGTTAATCTCTGGAAACACCATATATTTT
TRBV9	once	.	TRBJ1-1	CASSVGGGLNTEAFF	TGTGCCAGCAGCGTAGGAGGGGGTCTGAACACTGAAGCTTTCTTT
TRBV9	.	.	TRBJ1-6	CASSVGSSPLHF	TGTGCCAGCAGCGTAGGGAGTTCACCCCTCCACTTT
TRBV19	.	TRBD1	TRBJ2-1	CASSPAFSQGGYNEQFF	TGTGCCAGTAGTCCGGCGTTCTCACAGGGGGGCTACAATGAGCAGTTCTTC
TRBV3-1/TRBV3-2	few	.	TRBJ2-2	CASSHVRGAGVTGELFF	TGTGCCAGCAGCCATGTGAGAGGAGCGGGCGTCACCGGGGAGCTGTTTTTT
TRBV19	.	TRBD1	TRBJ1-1	CASSTGTGQSSEAFF	TGTGCCAGTAGTACGGGGACAGGGCAAAGTTCTGAAGCTTTCTTT
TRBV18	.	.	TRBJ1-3	CASSRDSSSGNTIYF	TGTGCCAGCTCAAGGGACTCCAGCTCTGGAAACACCATATATTTT
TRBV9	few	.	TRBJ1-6	CASSQDLGSPLHF	TGTGCCAGCAGCCAAGACTTAGGTTCACCCCTCCACTTT
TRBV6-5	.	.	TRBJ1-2	CASSPLGEAGYTF	TGTGCCAGCAGTCCTCTCGGGGAAGCAGGCTACACCTTC
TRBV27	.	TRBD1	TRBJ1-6	CASSGTGFNSPLHF	TGTGCCAGCAGCGGGACAGGGTTTAATTCACCCCTCCACTTT
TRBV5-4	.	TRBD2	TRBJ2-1	CASSSERGGENEQFF	TGTGCCAGCAGCTCAGAGCGGGGGGGGGAGAATGAGCAGTTCTTC
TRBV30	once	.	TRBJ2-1	CAWSPGVSYNEQFF	TGTGCCTGGAGCCCCGGGGTCTCCTACAATGAGCAGTTCTTC
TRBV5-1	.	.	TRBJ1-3	CASSLDGESGNTIYF	TGCGCCAGCAGCTTGGATGGGGAGAGCGGAAACACCATATATTTT
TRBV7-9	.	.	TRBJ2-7	CASSLALDEQYF	TGTGCCAGCAGCTTAGCCTTAGACGAGCAGTACTTC
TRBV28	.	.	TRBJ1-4	CASSTPANAQGKLFF	TGTGCCAGCAGTACCCCCGCAAACGCCCAGGGAAAACTGTTTTTT
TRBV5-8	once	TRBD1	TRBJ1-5	CASSSPGRTGGNQPQHF	TGTGCCAGCAGCTCCCCCGGGCGGACAGGGGGTAATCAGCCCCAGCATTTT
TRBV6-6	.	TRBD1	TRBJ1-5	CASSSTGGVQPQHF	TGTGCCAGCAGTTCAACAGGGGGAGTTCAGCCCCAGCATTTT
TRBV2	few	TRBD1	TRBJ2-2	CASSFRTGFGELFF	TGTGCCAGCAGTTTTCGGACAGGTTTCGGGGAGCTGTTTTTT
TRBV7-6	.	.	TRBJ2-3	CASSLITDTQYF	TGTGCCAGCAGCCTAATCACAGATACGCAGTATTTT
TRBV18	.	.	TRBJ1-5	CASSPLGGGDQPQHF	TGTGCCAGCTCACCACTCGGTGGGGGGGATCAGCCCCAGCATTTT
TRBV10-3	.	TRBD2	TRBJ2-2	CAISESSGGSGELFF	TGTGCCATCAGTGAGTCGAGCGGGGGGAGCGGGGAGCTGTTTTTT
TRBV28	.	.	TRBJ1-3	CASSLSGRNTIYF	TGTGCCAGCAGTTTGTCGGGGAGAAACACCATATATTTT
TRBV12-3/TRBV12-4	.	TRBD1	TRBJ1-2	CASRAGTDTGYTF	TGTGCCAGCAGGGCCGGGACAGACACCGGCTACACCTTC
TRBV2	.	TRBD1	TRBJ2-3	CASSDGTGGRSTDTQYF	TGTGCCAGCAGTGATGGAACAGGGGGCAGGAGCACAGATACGCAGTATTTT
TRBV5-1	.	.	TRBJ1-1	CASSFDRFEAFF	TGCGCCAGCAGCTTTGACAGATTCGAGGCTTTCTTT
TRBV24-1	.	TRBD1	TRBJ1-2	CATSPTGRDGYTF	TGTGCCACCAGTCCGACAGGGCGGGATGGCTACACCTTC
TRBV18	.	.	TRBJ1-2	CASSPPLGGGYTF	TGTGCCAGCTCACCACCTCTCGGGGGTGGCTACACCTTC
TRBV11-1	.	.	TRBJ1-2	CASRDSAALRGYTF	TGTGCCAGCAGGGACTCAGCGGCCCTCCGGGGCTACACCTTC
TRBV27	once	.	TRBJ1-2	CASNLPLPETARYTF	TGTGCCAGCAACTTGCCCCTCCCGGAGACGGCCCGCTACACCTTC
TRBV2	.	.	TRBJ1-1	CASGGVAEAFF	TGTGCCAGCGGGGGGGTCGCTGAAGCTTTCTTT
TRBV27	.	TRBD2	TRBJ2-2	CASSTMTSGGAGELFF	TGTGCCAGCAGTACGATGACTAGCGGGGGGGCCGGGGAGCTGTTTTTT
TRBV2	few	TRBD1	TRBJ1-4	CASRATGEFGEKLFF	TGTGCCAGCAGGGCGACAGGGGAATTTGGCGAAAAACTGTTTTTT
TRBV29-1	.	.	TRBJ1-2	CSVAGMGAEGYTF	TGCAGCGTTGCTGGTATGGGGGCTGAGGGCTACACCTTC
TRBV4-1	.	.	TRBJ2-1	CASSQDLGGSGQFF	TGCGCCAGCAGCCAAGATCTAGGAGGATCGGGGCAGTTCTTC
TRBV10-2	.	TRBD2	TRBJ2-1	CASSPGGTRRYEQFF	TGCGCCAGCAGTCCCGGGGGGACTAGGAGGTATGAGCAGTTCTTC
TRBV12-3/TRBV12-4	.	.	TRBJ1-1	CASSRDRSEAFF	TGTGCCAGCAGTCGCGACAGAAGTGAAGCTTTCTTT
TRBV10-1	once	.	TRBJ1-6	CASRIPGVVSPLHF	TGCGCCAGCAGAATACCAGGGGTCGTATCACCCCTCCACTTT
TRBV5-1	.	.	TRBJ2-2	CASSRTENTGELFF	TGCGCCAGCAGCCGGACAGAGAACACCGGGGAGCTGTTTTTT
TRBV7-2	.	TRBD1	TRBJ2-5	CASSFKTGPQETQYF	TGTGCCAGCAGCTTTAAGACAGGGCCTCAAGAGACCCAGTACTTC